The 15 T cell receptor beta chains below all came from one sample that was sequenced in a study of T cells in Graves' hyperthyroidism and ophthalmopathy. RNA transcripts were the template for amplifying TCR beta CDR3 regions. HTBI primers were employed in a first-round RT-PCR of the TCR CDR3. Each CDR3 protein gets one entry after TCRdb re-called the multiplex PCR reads with MiXCR. Of about 570,000 distinct CDR3 sequences listed, 35% to 55% were seen once; the top ten hold roughly 20%. Sequenced: peripheral blood or thyroid tissue (not recorded which). The receptors come from an adult woman with Graves' disease, either hyperthyroidism or ophthalmopathy (not recorded which).

This clonotype came up many times. The CDR3 spells CASRRVAGANVLTF. The CDR3 nucleotides read TGCGCCAGCCGTCGGGTAGCTGGGGCCAACGTCCTGACTTTC. The V gene is TRBV5-1, the J gene TRBJ2-6; D gene unclear. The CDR3 extends over 14 amino acids. The germline CDR1 and CDR2 sequences are SGHRS and YFSETQ. The ends were cut back, 7 bases at V and 2 bases at J, with 10 bases in the middle. Full variable domain (missing parts from reference TRBV5-1 and TRBJ2-6): KAGVTQTPRYLIKTRGQQVTLSCSPISGHRSVSWYQQTPGQGLQFLFEYFSETQRNKGNFPGRFSGRQFSNSRSEMNVSTLELGDSALYLCASRRVAGANVLTFGAGSRLTVL.

This clonotype was counted a few times. The J gene is TRBJ2-5, the V gene TRBV15; 9 nucleotides align to TRBD1. The CDR3 length is 15 residues. Per germline, CDR1 LNHNV and CDR2 YYDKDF (reference sequence). V lost 3 bases, J lost 2 bases, and 4 bases stayed unmatched. Here the CDR3 reads CATSSHGQGQETQYF. DNA of the CDR3: TGTGCCACCAGCAGTCACGGACAGGGGCAAGAGACCCAGTACTTC.

The V gene is TRBV29-1, the J gene TRBJ2-5; TRBD1 might be the D (6 bases). Germline V gene lookup returns CDR1 SQVTM and CDR2 ANQGSEA. This CDR3 has 10 residues. V was pared by 7 bases and J by 5 bases, with 8 bases between. The CDR3: CSAQGETQYF. In DNA form, the CDR3 reads TGCAGCGCCCAGGGGGAGACCCAGTACTTC.

This clonotype was seen ten or more times. This rearrangement joins TRBV9 to TRBJ1-6; D might be TRBD1 (5 bases). The V end was cut by 0 bases, the J end by 7 bases, with 11 bases between. This CDR3 spans 15 amino acids. Germline CDR1 reads SGDLS; CDR2 reads YYNGEE. As DNA, the CDR3 is TGTGCCAGCAGCGTAGAGGGACGCCGGAATTCACCCCTCCACTTT. Residues: CASSVEGRRNSPLHF.

This clonotype appeared a few times. J is TRBJ1-1 and V is TRBV28; 8 positions match TRBD1. This CDR3 has 17 residues. With V trimmed by 4 bases and J by 0 bases, 10 bases remained unmatched. CDR1 and CDR2 (germline): MDHEN, SYDVKM. The chain's CDR3 is CASSSAYRGWVNTEAFF. CDR3 nucleotide sequence: TGTGCCAGCAGTTCAGCCTACAGGGGGTGGGTGAACACTGAAGCTTTCTTT.

This clonotype was counted at least ten times. The genes are TRBV6-2 or TRBV6-3 and TRBJ1-5; D remains ambiguous. The CDR3 covers 15 residues. The germline V gene has CDR1 MNHEY and CDR2 SVGEGT. V dropped 1 base and J dropped 2 bases, with 9 bases sitting between them. This CDR3 reads CASSYFGDGNQPQHF. Here the CDR3 DNA reads TGTGCCAGCAGTTACTTCGGGGATGGCAATCAGCCCCAGCATTTT.

This clonotype was seen only once. This chain joins TRBV19 and TRBJ1-1; D uncertain. Looked up from germline, CDR1 is LNHDA and CDR2 is SQIVND (reference sequence). Deletions cut 9 bases from V and 1 base from J, with 15 bases between. The CDR3 length is 14 residues. In nucleotides, the CDR3 is TGTGCCAGCAGTTATGCCCCCCCGAACACTGAAGCTTTCTTT. Encoded protein: CASSYAPPNTEAFF.

This clonotype was seen many times. The chain couples TRBV20-1 to TRBJ1-6; D may be TRBD1 (5 bases). Germline assignment: CDR1 DFQATT and CDR2 SNEGSKA (reference sequence). CDR3 size: 13 residues. The V end was cut by 2 bases, the J end by 8 bases, with 10 bases between. For the CDR3, the DNA is TGCAGTGCTAGACCGGGGCGATATTCACCCCTCCACTTT. Its translation: CSARPGRYSPLHF.

This clonotype has at least ten counts. One end of the junction fails to match germline, which may point to a read error. The chain is built from TRBV7-9 and TRBJ1-2, with D tentatively TRBD1 (6 bases). Germline V gene lookup returns CDR1 SEHNR and CDR2 FQNEAQ (reference sequence). The CDR3 runs 13 residues. The CDR3 DNA reads as TGCGCCAGCAGCCGCCCCAGGGGAGAGGGCTACACCTTC. Amino acid sequence: CASSRPRGEGYTF.

The chain links TRBV10-2 to TRBJ2-5, with a tentative D call TRBD1 (6 bases). Between the trimmed V and J ends, which lost 3 bases and 5 bases, there was a span of 10 bases. The CDR3 is 13 amino acids. Germline V gene sequence: CDR1 WSHSY, CDR2 SAAADI. CDR3 protein: CASSDRGAETQYF. The CDR3, as DNA: TGCGCCAGCAGTGACAGGGGTGCTGAGACCCAGTACTTC.

This clonotype was detected only once. The CDR3: CASSDTEIQETQYF. CDR3 nucleotides: TGTGCCAGCAGCGATACAGAAATCCAAGAGACCCAGTACTTC. The chain combines TRBV7-9 with TRBJ2-5; D remains ambiguous. CDR1 is SEHNR, CDR2 FQNEAQ, per germline (reference sequence). With 5 bases removed from V and 1 base from J, the gap between germline ends came to 11 bases. The CDR3 is 14 amino acids.

This clonotype has just a few counts. V and J are TRBV15 and TRBJ1-5; tentative D call: TRBD1 (5 bases). V lost 8 bases, J lost 2 bases, and 16 bases lay in between. In germline, CDR1 is LNHNV, CDR2 YYDKDF (reference sequence). The length of the CDR3 is 15 residues. CDR3 region: CATRPGGRGNQPQHF. The CDR3 DNA follows: TGTGCCACCCGCCCGGGGGGACGAGGCAATCAGCCCCAGCATTTT.

The J gene is TRBJ1-1, the V gene TRBV7-9; D gene unclear. Germline V lookup: CDR1 SEHNR, CDR2 FQNEAQ (reference sequence). The CDR3 length is 13 residues. Between the trimmed V and J ends, which lost 0 bases and 5 bases, there was a span of 7 bases. Here the CDR3 reads CASSLAFLTEAFF. CDR3 in DNA: TGTGCCAGCAGCTTAGCCTTTTTGACTGAAGCTTTCTTT. The complete variable domain, with remaining parts taken from reference TRBV7-9 and TRBJ1-1, reads DTGVSQNPRHKITKRGQNVTFRCDPISEHNRLYWYRQTLGQGPEFLTYFQNEAQLEKSRLLSDRFSAERPKGSFSTLEIQRTEQGDSAMYLCASSLAFLTEAFFGQGTRLTVV.

This clonotype was seen a handful of times. This chain connects TRBV7-9 to TRBJ2-1; D may be TRBD1 (6 bases). V dropped 3 bases and J dropped 6 bases, with 6 bases sitting between them. CDR1 and CDR2 (germline): SEHNR, FQNEAQ (reference sequence). The CDR3 is 12 amino acids. The CDR3 coding sequence is TGTGCCAGCAGCTTGGGGGCCAATGAGCAGTTCTTC. It specifies CASSLGANEQFF. The full variable domain, with the rest looked up from reference TRBV7-9 and TRBJ2-1, is DTGVSQNPRHKITKRGQNVTFRCDPISEHNRLYWYRQTLGQGPEFLTYFQNEAQLEKSRLLSDRFSAERPKGSFSTLEIQRTEQGDSAMYLCASSLGANEQFFGPGTRLTVL.

There are a few counts of this clonotype. The chain is built from TRBV30 and TRBJ2-7; D is unresolved. Germline loops: CDR1 GTSNPN, CDR2 SVGIG (reference sequence). This CDR3 is built from 13 residues. The V end lost 4 bases, the J end lost 2 bases, and 12 bases lay between the germline ends. CDR3 protein: CAWNVVETYEQYF. DNA of the CDR3: TGTGCCTGGAATGTGGTAGAAACCTACGAGCAGTACTTC.